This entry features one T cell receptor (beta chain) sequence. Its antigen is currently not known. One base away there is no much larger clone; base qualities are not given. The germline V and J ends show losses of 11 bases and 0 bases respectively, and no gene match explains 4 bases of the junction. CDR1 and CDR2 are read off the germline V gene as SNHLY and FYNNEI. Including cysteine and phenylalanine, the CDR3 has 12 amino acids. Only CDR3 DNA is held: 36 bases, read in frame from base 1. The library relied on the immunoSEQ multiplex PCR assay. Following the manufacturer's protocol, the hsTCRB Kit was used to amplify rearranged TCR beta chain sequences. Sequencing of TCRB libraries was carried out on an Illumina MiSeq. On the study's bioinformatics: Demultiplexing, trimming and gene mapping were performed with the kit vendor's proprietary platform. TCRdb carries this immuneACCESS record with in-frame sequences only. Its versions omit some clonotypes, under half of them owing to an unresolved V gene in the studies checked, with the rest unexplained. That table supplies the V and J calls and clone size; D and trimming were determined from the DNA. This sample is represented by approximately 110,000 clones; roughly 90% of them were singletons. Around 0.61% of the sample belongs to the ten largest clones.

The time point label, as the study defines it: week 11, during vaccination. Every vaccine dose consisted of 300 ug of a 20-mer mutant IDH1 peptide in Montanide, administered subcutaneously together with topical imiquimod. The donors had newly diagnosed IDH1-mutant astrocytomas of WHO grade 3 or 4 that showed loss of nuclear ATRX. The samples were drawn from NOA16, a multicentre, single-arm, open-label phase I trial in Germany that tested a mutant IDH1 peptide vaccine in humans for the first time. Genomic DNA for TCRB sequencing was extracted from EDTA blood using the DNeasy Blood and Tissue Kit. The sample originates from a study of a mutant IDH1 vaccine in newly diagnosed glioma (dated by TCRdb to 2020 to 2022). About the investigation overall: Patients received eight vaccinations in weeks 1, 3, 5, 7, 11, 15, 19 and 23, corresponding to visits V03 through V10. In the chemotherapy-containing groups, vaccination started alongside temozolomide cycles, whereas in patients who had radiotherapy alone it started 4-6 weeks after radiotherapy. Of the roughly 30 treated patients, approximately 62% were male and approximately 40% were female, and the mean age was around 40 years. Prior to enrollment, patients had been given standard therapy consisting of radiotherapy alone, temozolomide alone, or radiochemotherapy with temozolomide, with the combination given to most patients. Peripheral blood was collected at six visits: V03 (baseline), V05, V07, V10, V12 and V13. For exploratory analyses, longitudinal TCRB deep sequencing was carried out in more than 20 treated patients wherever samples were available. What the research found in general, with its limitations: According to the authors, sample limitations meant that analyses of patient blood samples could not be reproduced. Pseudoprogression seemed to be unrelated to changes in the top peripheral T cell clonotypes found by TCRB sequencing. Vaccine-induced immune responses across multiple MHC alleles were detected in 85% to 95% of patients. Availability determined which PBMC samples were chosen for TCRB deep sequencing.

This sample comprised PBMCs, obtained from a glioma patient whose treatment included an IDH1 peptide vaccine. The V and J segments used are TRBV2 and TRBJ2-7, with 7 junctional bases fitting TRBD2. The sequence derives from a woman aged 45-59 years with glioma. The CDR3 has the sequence CAVPSGSYEQYF. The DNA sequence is TGTGCCGTACCTAGCGGCTCCTACGAGCAGTACTTC.